This T cell receptor (beta chain) was recorded in a study of T cell responses to AZD1222 COVID-19 vaccine. Study findings and constraints: None of the repertoires were sampled until the peak T cell response had passed. Possibly, clonal diversity was underestimated; donors were largely white British and included more females.

The CDR3 loop spans 12 amino acids. The V end was cut by 3 bases, the J end by 4 bases, with 7 bases between. CDR1 and CDR2 (germline): GTSNPN, SVGIG (reference sequence). This clone was recorded once. What it recognizes is unknown. Only in-frame clones appear in the TCRdb table, and some are missing; sequencing was by immunoSEQ multiplex PCR. Here the sample spans more than 110,000 clones, 80% to 95% being singletons. This specimen consisted of peripheral blood, obtained 28 days after the second AZD1222 dose. This clonotype originated in an adult who received the AZD1222 COVID-19 vaccine. V gene TRBV30 combines with J gene TRBJ1-5, with D unresolved. In nucleotides, the CDR3 is TGTGCCTGGAGCGGCCAAAATCAGCCCCAGCATTTT. It specifies CAWSGQNQPQHF.